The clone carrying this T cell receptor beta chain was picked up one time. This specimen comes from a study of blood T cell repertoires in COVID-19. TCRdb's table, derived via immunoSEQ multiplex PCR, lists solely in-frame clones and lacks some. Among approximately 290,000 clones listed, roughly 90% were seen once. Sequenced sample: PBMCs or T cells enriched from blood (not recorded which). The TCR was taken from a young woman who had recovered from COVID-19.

DNA of the CDR3: TGTGCCAGCAGCTTAGATTTATGGCGGGGTTATAATGAAAAACTGTTTTTT. Its translation is CASSLDLWRGYNEKLFF. The rearrangement joins TRBV11-2 to TRBJ1-4; D call uncertain. CDR3 length: 17 amino acids. CDR1 is SGHAT, CDR2 FQNNGV, per germline. The V gene lost 0 bases and the J gene lost 4 bases, with 15 bases spanning the gap.